This record concerns one T cell receptor beta chain sequence. The run depth of the assay was deep. Every subset had its genomic DNA shared out evenly among several immunoSEQ plates. The repertoire was sequenced with immunoSEQ multiplex PCR; TCRdb's copy has only in-frame clones and lacks some. The sample has around 1,900,000 clones, about 94% seen once; the top ten hold approximately 1.7%. This sample was included in a study of shared clonotypes between healthy human individuals. Naive CD8 cells lacked CD45RO and underwent positive selection for CCR7, leaving out terminally differentiated effector memory CD45RA+ cells. The sequenced sample consisted of naive CD8+ T cells from PBMCs. This clonotype originated in a young man in good health. Some clones in this sample may be carry-over from other donors' samples.

In DNA form, the CDR3 reads TGTGCCAGCAGCTTAGGAGGCGGACAGGGGGCCTACGAGCAGTACTTC. Amino acids: CASSLGGGQGAYEQYF. The chain uses TRBV11-2 and TRBJ2-7; 10 bases align to TRBD1. The CDR3 is 16 residues long. The junction had 5 bases not matched to a gene; V was cut back by 1 base and J by 2 bases. Germline CDR1 SGHAT, CDR2 FQNNGV.